The next 30 T cell receptor beta chains were all read from a single sample in a study of neurological immune-mediated disorders. TCRdb analysed the 5' RACE reads with MiXCR anew, one entry per CDR3 protein. The sample consists of some 77,000 distinct CDR3 sequences, roughly 9% of them appearing once. The sequenced sample was PBMCs. The source is a man over 45 in good health.

On this clonotype: A much larger clone is a single base away; this may be a read error. The chain joins TRBV2 to TRBJ2-2; D gene uncertain. Trimming shortened V by 6 bases and J by 2 bases, and 13 bases separated the two germline ends. This CDR3 is built from 15 residues. Germline V CDR1 and CDR2: SNHLY, FYNNEI. This chain's CDR3 is CASRLTTCNTGELFF. Written as DNA, the CDR3 is TGTGCCAGCAGATTGACAACCTGTAACACCGGGGAGCTGTTTTTT.

The chain links TRBV20-1 to TRBJ1-1, with D unclear. The CDR3 spans 13 residues. From germline, CDR1 is DFQATT and CDR2 SNEGSKA (reference sequence). V shed 0 bases and J shed 3 bases, with 8 bases lying between them. The CDR3 reads CSAREPGDTEAFF. The CDR3 DNA sequence: TGCAGTGCTAGAGAGCCAGGAGACACTGAAGCTTTCTTT.

The rearrangement links TRBV3-1 to TRBJ2-3; D gene ambiguous. V shed 5 bases and J shed 1 base, with 10 bases lying between them. CDR3 length: 14 amino acids. CDR1 is LGHDT, CDR2 YNNKEL, per germline (reference sequence). The CDR3 here is CASSSLGRTDTQYF. CDR3 nucleotide sequence: TGTGCCAGCAGCTCCTTAGGACGCACAGATACGCAGTATTTT.

Many counts were recorded for this clonotype. The V gene is TRBV7-3, the J gene TRBJ2-2; no clear D gene. The CDR3 contains 14 residues. The germline V gene has CDR1 SGHTA and CDR2 FQGTGA. V lost 0 bases and J lost 2, with 4 bases in between. CDR3 region: CASSLTHNTGELFF. The CDR3 bases are TGTGCCAGCAGCTTAACCCACAACACCGGGGAGCTGTTTTTT.

This clonotype is categorized as medium-sized. The V and J genes are TRBV10-3 and TRBJ2-7; perhaps D is TRBD1 or TRBD2 (5 bases each). The CDR3 totals 14 residues. Trimming left V 6 bases short and J 3 bases short, with 15 bases between. Germline V CDR1 and CDR2: ENHRY, SYGVKD. The CDR3 protein is CAISDPRDGYEQYF. The DNA for the CDR3 is TGTGCCATCAGCGACCCCCGGGACGGCTACGAGCAGTACTTC.

There are many counts of this clonotype. The V gene is TRBV30, the J gene TRBJ1-5, with a tentative D call TRBD1 (6 bases). The V and J ends lost 2 bases and 2 bases respectively, with 22 bases between them. This CDR3 has 18 amino acids. Per germline, CDR1 GTSNPN and CDR2 SVGIG (reference sequence). The CDR3 coding sequence is TGTGCCTGGAGTAGGGGGGCCAGGGGCACTTTGGGCAATCAGCCCCAGCATTTT. Translation gives CAWSRGARGTLGNQPQHF.

In its sample, this clonotype was seen many times. The V call is TRBV3-1, the J call TRBJ2-1; perhaps D is TRBD1 or TRBD2 (5 bases each). Trimming took off 7 bases at V and 7 bases at J, with 20 bases between the two ends. The germline gives CDR1 LGHDT, CDR2 YNNKEL (reference sequence). This CDR3 region has 15 residues. The CDR3 is CASTPGALGTNEQFF. The CDR3 bases are TGTGCCAGCACCCCCGGGGCCCTGGGGACGAATGAGCAGTTCTTC.

In this sample, this clonotype turned up many times. The chain has TRBV20-1 and TRBJ2-7, with D perhaps matching TRBD2 (6 bases). CDR3 length: 15 amino acids. Trimming shortened V by 0 bases and J by 7 bases, and 19 bases separated the two germline ends. Germline loops: CDR1 DFQATT, CDR2 SNEGSKA (reference sequence). CDR3 region: CSARDMSGRVDEQYF. The CDR3 region has the DNA TGCAGTGCTAGAGATATGAGCGGGCGAGTGGATGAGCAGTACTTC.

This clonotype appeared many times. This CDR3 reads CAIRTGTGADEQYF. The CDR3 DNA follows: TGTGCCATCAGGACCGGGACAGGGGCCGACGAGCAGTACTTC. The rearrangement links TRBV10-3 to TRBJ2-7; 10 bases map to TRBD1. V dropped 6 bases and J dropped 5; count of bases not matched to a gene: 7. This CDR3 region has 14 residues. From germline, CDR1 is ENHRY and CDR2 SYGVKD.

The sample holds many counts of this clonotype. This chain connects TRBV6-2 or TRBV6-3 to TRBJ2-4; 14 positions match TRBD2. The CDR3 consists of 16 residues. CDR1 and CDR2 (germline): MNHEY, SVGEGT. The ends lost 6 bases at V and 5 bases at J; junction bases unmatched: 6. This CDR3 reads CASSETSGRGQNIQYF. CDR3 bases: TGTGCCAGCAGCGAGACTAGCGGGAGGGGGCAAAACATTCAGTACTTC.

This clonotype was seen repeatedly, ten times or more. V is TRBV5-1 and J is TRBJ1-2; D is undetermined. This CDR3 is built from 14 residues. V lost 4 bases to trimming and J lost 1 base, with 11 bases between them. The germline CDR1 and CDR2 sequences are SGHRS and YFSETQ. The CDR3 region has the DNA TGCGCCAGCAGCGAAGGAGGGAATAACTATGGCTACACCTTC. Residues: CASSEGGNNYGYTF.

J is TRBJ1-2 and V is TRBV28, with D perhaps TRBD1 (6 bases). Trimming took off 2 bases at V and 8 bases at J, with 24 bases between the two ends. This CDR3 is 17 amino acids long. Germline CDR1 MDHEN, CDR2 SYDVKM. CDR3: CASSLTGRDRDKSGYTF. The CDR3, as DNA: TGTGCCAGCAGTTTAACGGGGCGAGATCGGGACAAATCAGGCTACACCTTC.

The chain is built from TRBV7-3 and TRBJ2-1; D gene uncertain. CDR1 and CDR2 (germline): SGHTA, FQGTGA. The CDR3 is 13 amino acids. Between the trimmed V and J ends, which lost 4 bases and 8 bases, there was a span of 12 bases. The CDR3 region is CASSSGAYDEQFF. DNA for the CDR3: TGTGCCAGCAGCTCGGGCGCCTATGATGAGCAGTTCTTC.

This clonotype was picked up many times. V is TRBV5-1 and J is TRBJ1-3; tentatively, D is TRBD1 (5 bases). The CDR3 is 16 residues long. Trimming pared 0 bases from V and 8 bases from J, leaving 18 bases between. The germline V gene has CDR1 SGHRS and CDR2 YFSETQ. The CDR3 reads CASSLVVGAHVDTIYF. The CDR3 nucleotides read TGCGCCAGCAGCTTGGTCGTCGGGGCGCACGTAGACACCATATATTTT.

This clonotype appeared many times. This chain links TRBV7-9 with TRBJ2-2; D unresolved. Germline CDR1 SEHNR, CDR2 FQNEAQ (reference sequence). V was clipped by 1 base and J by 5 bases, with 5 bases between them. The CDR3 runs to 13 residues. This CDR3 is CASSLDGTGELFF. The CDR3 nucleotides read TGTGCCAGCAGCTTAGACGGGACCGGGGAGCTGTTTTTT.

This clonotype has at least ten counts. The chain is built from TRBV27 and TRBJ1-2; 8 positions agree with TRBD1. V lost 4 bases to trimming and J lost 2 bases; unmatched junction nucleotides: 18. Germline V gives CDR1 MNHEY, CDR2 SMNVEV (reference sequence). This CDR3 is built from 19 residues. CDR3: CASSSSAFIPRTGNYGYTF. The CDR3 region has the DNA TGTGCCAGCAGTTCCTCCGCCTTCATACCCCGGACAGGGAACTATGGCTACACCTTC.

The chain combines TRBV5-1 with TRBJ2-5; tentative D call: TRBD2 (6 bases). The germline gives CDR1 SGHRS, CDR2 YFSETQ. The ends were cut back, 1 base at V and 5 bases at J, with 9 bases in the middle. This CDR3 contains 13 residues. The chain's CDR3 is CASSLWRGETQYF. DNA for the CDR3: TGCGCCAGCAGCTTGTGGAGGGGCGAGACCCAGTACTTC.

This clonotype was found many times. This rearrangement joins TRBV5-1 to TRBJ2-7; perhaps TRBD2 as D (6 bases). Trimming cost V 3 bases and J 7 bases, with 17 bases left between them. Germline V gene lookup returns CDR1 SGHRS and CDR2 YFSETQ. The CDR3 spans 14 residues. The DNA for the CDR3 is TGCGCCAGCAGCTCCGACACCAGACGGGGGGAGCAGTACTTC. Encoded protein: CASSSDTRRGEQYF.

This clonotype was observed many times. This chain links TRBV28 with TRBJ2-7; D is uncertain. This CDR3 comprises 14 residues. From germline, CDR1 is MDHEN and CDR2 SYDVKM. V gave up 3 bases and J gave up 6 bases, with 15 bases separating them. CDR3: CASSFVMGLGEQYF. The CDR3, as DNA: TGTGCCAGCAGTTTCGTTATGGGGTTAGGCGAGCAGTACTTC.

The genes are TRBV5-1 and TRBJ2-1, with D maybe TRBD1 (8 bases). Deletions cut 4 bases from V and 7 bases from J, with 21 bases between. The CDR3 length is 16 residues. Germline V CDR1 and CDR2: SGHRS, YFSETQ. The CDR3 loop is CASSVEGQGGSNEQFF. Written as DNA, the CDR3 is TGCGCCAGCAGCGTGGAAGGACAGGGAGGGTCGAATGAGCAGTTCTTC.

This clonotype was detected ten times or more. The J gene is TRBJ1-5, the V gene TRBV7-8; a possible D gene is TRBD1 (5 bases). The CDR3 contains 15 residues. The ends were cut back, 5 bases at V and 7 bases at J, with 18 bases in the middle. Germline CDR1 is SGHVS and CDR2 is FQNEAQ. CDR3 in DNA: TGTGCCAGCAGCACACTGACAGAAGTCAGACAGCCCCAGCATTTT. Amino acids: CASSTLTEVRQPQHF.

This clonotype was recorded at least ten times. The chain couples TRBV20-1 to TRBJ1-2, with D unclear. The CDR3 totals 12 residues. Germline CDR1 is DFQATT and CDR2 is SNEGSKA (reference sequence). Trimming left V 2 bases short and J 2 bases short, with 6 bases between. The CDR3: CSARQENYGYTF. In nucleotides, the CDR3 is TGCAGTGCTAGACAGGAGAACTATGGCTACACCTTC.

The rearrangement joins TRBV5-1 to TRBJ1-4; the match to TRBD1 covers 9 bases. Germline V gene lookup returns CDR1 SGHRS and CDR2 YFSETQ. Trimming took 3 bases from V and 5 from J; bases not matched to a gene: 2. The CDR3 runs to 14 residues. As DNA, the CDR3 is TGCGCCAGCAGCTCCGGGACAGGGAATGAAAAACTGTTTTTT. This sequence encodes CASSSGTGNEKLFF.

Regarding this clonotype: A much larger clone differs from this one at a single base, so this may be a read error. This sequence joins TRBV10-3 and TRBJ1-5; D call uncertain. The CDR3 is 14 residues long. Germline lookup yields CDR1 ENHRY and CDR2 SYGVKD. CDR3 sequence: CATRQAESKQPQHF. DNA for the CDR3: TGTGCCACCCGTCAGGCGGAAAGCAAACAGCCCCAGCATTTT.

This clonotype was seen repeatedly, ten times or more. V is TRBV20-1 and J is TRBJ1-2; 8 nucleotides agree with TRBD1. Trimming at V came to 4 bases and at J to 4 bases, leaving 11 bases not matched to a gene. CDR3 length equals 15 residues. Germline CDR1 is DFQATT and CDR2 is SNEGSKA (reference sequence). CDR3 loop: CSAKTETGVGYGYTF. DNA for the CDR3: TGCAGTGCTAAGACCGAGACAGGGGTAGGCTATGGCTACACCTTC.

This clonotype was detected many times. The genes are TRBV11-2 and TRBJ2-1, with 12 bases identical to TRBD2. Germline V CDR1 and CDR2: SGHAT, FQNNGV. The CDR3 extends over 16 amino acids. With V trimmed by 4 bases and J by 5 bases, 6 bases remained unmatched. The CDR3 DNA is TGTGCCAGCAGCTACAGACTAGCGGGGGCCCACAATGAGCAGTTCTTC. Its translation: CASSYRLAGAHNEQFF.

There are many counts of this clonotype. This chain joins TRBV4-1 and TRBJ1-3; TRBD1 might be the D (6 bases). Germline V gene data show CDR1 as MGHRA and CDR2 as YSYEKL. V was shortened by 4 bases and J by 0 bases, with 10 bases between the two germline ends. The CDR3 totals 15 residues. The CDR3 loop is CASSRTALSGNTIYF. CDR3 nucleotides: TGCGCCAGCAGCCGGACAGCCCTCTCTGGAAACACCATATATTTT.

This clonotype was detected many times. V gene TRBV7-9 combines with J gene TRBJ2-3, with D hard to call. The V end was cut by 5 bases, the J end by 2 bases, with 20 bases between. The germline V gene has CDR1 SEHNR and CDR2 FQNEAQ (reference sequence). The CDR3 is 17 amino acids. DNA of the CDR3: TGTGCCAGCAGCCCCCGCGCGGCAGACCTCGCCACAGATACGCAGTATTTT. It encodes CASSPRAADLATDTQYF.

The sample holds many counts of this clonotype. The chain recombines TRBV12-3 or TRBV12-4 with TRBJ1-2; D ambiguous. Trimming removed 3 bases at V and 1 base at J, with 12 bases between. The length of the CDR3 is 15 residues. CDR3 sequence (DNA): TGTGCCAGCAGTTTCAGAGGGATAGATAACTATGGCTACACCTTC. Encoded protein: CASSFRGIDNYGYTF.

This clonotype was counted many times. This chain uses TRBV29-1 with TRBJ2-1; the D gene is possibly TRBD2 (6 bases). Per germline, CDR1 SQVTM and CDR2 ANQGSEA. The CDR3 has 10 amino acids. With 5 bases removed from V and 8 bases from J, the gap between germline ends came to 7 bases. CDR3 in DNA: TGCAGCGTTTGGGGGGATGAGCAGTTCTTC. Translating gives CSVWGDEQFF.